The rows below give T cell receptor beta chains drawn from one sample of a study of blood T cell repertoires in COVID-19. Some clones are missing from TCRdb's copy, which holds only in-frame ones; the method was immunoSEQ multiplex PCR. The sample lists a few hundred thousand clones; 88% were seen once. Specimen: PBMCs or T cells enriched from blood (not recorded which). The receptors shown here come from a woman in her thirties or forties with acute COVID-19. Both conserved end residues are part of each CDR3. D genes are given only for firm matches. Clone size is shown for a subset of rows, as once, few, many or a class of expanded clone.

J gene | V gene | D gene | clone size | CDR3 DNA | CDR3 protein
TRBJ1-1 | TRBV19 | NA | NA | TGTGCCAGTAGTATGGCGGGGCACACTGAAGCTTTCTTT | CASSMAGHTEAFF
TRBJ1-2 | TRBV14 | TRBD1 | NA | TGTGCCAGCAGCCACCAAGGGACAGTCTATGGCTACACCTTC | CASSHQGTVYGYTF
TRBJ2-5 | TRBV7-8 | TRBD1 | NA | TGTGCCAGCAGCTATTCACAGGGGGTAGAGACCCAGTACTTC | CASSYSQGVETQYF
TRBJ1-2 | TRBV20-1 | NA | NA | TGCAGTGCTAGTCAGGGGACCTATGGCTACACCTTC | CSASQGTYGYTF
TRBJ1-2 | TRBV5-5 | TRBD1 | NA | TGTGCCAGCAGCTTTAACAGGGGGCTATCTAACTATGGCTACACCTTC | CASSFNRGLSNYGYTF
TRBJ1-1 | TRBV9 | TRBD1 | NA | TGTGCCAGCAGCGTCCTACAGGGGGCGTCCGCAACTGAAGCTTTCTTT | CASSVLQGASATEAFF
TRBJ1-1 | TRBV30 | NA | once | TGTGCCGTGGGATCGGGAGTAAGGACTGAAGCTTTCTTT | CAVGSGVRTEAFF
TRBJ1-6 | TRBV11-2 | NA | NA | TGTGCCAGCAGCTTAGGACAATATAATTCACCCCTCCACTTT | CASSLGQYNSPLHF
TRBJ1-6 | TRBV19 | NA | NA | TGTGCCAGTAATGATGGGGGCAGATATAATTCACCCCTCCACTTT | CASNDGGRYNSPLHF
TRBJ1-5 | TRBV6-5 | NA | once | TGTGCCAGCAGTCTGCCAGGAGGGGCTCAGCCCCAGCATTTT | CASSLPGGAQPQHF
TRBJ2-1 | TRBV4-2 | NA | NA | TGTGCCAGCAGCCAAGTACGACGGGGAGCCTTCGAGCAGTTCTTC | CASSQVRRGAFEQFF
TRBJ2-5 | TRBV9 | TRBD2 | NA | TGTGCCAGCAGCCCAGGGACTAGCGGACGTAAAGAGACCCAGTACTTC | CASSPGTSGRKETQYF
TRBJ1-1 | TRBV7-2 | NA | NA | TGTGCCAGCAGCTTACCAGTTGGGCCCACTGAAGCTTTCTTT | CASSLPVGPTEAFF
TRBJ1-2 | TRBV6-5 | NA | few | TGTGCCAGCAGTTACTCGGGGACTCAACTTCGACGCTACACCTTC | CASSYSGTQLRRYTF
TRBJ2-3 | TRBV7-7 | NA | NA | TGTGCCAGCAGCTTAGTTGCCGACAACACAGATACGCAGTATTTT | CASSLVADNTDTQYF
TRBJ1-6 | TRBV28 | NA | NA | TGTGCCAGCAGTTACAGGGTTAGGGGTTCACCCCTCCACTTT | CASSYRVRGSPLHF
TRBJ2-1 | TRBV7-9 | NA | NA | TGTGCCAGCAGCTTAGCTACCGGGGGGCGGGATGAGCAGTTCTTC | CASSLATGGRDEQFF
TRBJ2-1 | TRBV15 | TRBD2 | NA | TGTGCCACCAGCAGAGATCGGGGGGAAGGATCGTACAATGAGCAGTTCTTC | CATSRDRGEGSYNEQFF
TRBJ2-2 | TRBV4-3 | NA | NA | TGCGCCAGCAGCCAAGTCGCGGGACAGTACACCGGGGAGCTGTTTTTT | CASSQVAGQYTGELFF
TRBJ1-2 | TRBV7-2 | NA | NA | TGTGCCAGCAGCTTACGAGGAGTTGAACTCTATGGCTACACCTTC | CASSLRGVELYGYTF
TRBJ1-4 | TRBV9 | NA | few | TGTGCCAGCAGCGTAGCCCACAGTCCAACTAATGAAAAACTGTTTTTT | CASSVAHSPTNEKLFF
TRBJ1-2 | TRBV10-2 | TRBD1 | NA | TGCGCCAGCAGTGAGACAGGGGGCTTGGGCTACACCTTC | CASSETGGLGYTF
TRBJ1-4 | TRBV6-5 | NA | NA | TGTGCCAGCGGGCGAGAAAAACTGTTTTTT | CASGREKLFF
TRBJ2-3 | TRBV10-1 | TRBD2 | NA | TGCGCTAGCAGTGAAAGGGCTAGCGGGTCCACCACAGATACGCAGTATTTT | CASSERASGSTTDTQYF
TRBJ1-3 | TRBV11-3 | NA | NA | TGTGCCAGCAGCCCTCGGACAGTCCTAAACACCATATATTTT | CASSPRTVLNTIYF
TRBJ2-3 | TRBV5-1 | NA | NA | TGCGCCAGCAGCTCGGAGGGTAGCGGCACAGATACGCAGTATTTT | CASSSEGSGTDTQYF
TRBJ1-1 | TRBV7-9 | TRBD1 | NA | TGTGCCAGCAGAACCGGGACAGCGAACACTGAAGCTTTCTTT | CASRTGTANTEAFF
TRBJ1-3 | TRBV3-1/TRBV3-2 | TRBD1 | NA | TGTGCCAGCAGCCAGGGACAGGGTGCGGCTGGAAACACCATATATTTT | CASSQGQGAAGNTIYF
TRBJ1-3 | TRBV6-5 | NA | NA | TGTGCCAGCAGAGCACAAGGGGCTTCTGGAAACACCATATATTTT | CASRAQGASGNTIYF
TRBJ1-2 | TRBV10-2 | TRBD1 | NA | TGCGCCAGCAGTGGACTCGGGACAGGGGATTTCTATGGCTACACCTTC | CASSGLGTGDFYGYTF
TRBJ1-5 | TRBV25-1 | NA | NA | TGTGCCAGCAGTGAACCTGGGGGCAGCAATCAGCCCCAGCATTTT | CASSEPGGSNQPQHF
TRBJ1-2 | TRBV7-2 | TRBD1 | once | TGTGCCAGCAACCAGGGAGGACAGGCTAACTATGGCTACACCTTC | CASNQGGQANYGYTF
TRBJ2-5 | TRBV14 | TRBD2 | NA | TGTGCCAGCAGCCCCCCGGGACTAGCGGGGGTAGAGACCCAGTACTTC | CASSPPGLAGVETQYF
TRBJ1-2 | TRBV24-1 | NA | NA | TGTGCCACCAGTGATCCTGGCAAACAGGGATCTGGCTACACCTTC | CATSDPGKQGSGYTF
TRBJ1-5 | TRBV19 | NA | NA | TGTGCCAGTAGTGCCGAGGGAGTGGGCAATCAGCCCCAGCATTTT | CASSAEGVGNQPQHF
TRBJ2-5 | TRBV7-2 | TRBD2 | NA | TGTGCCAGCAGCTTAATCGCGGGGGGGAGGGAGACCCAGTACTTC | CASSLIAGGRETQYF
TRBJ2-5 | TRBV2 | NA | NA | TGTGCCAGCAGTGATTCCGGGGGACAAGAGACCCAGTACTTC | CASSDSGGQETQYF
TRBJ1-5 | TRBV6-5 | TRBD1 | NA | TGTGCCAGCAGCTTGGACAGGGCTAGCAATCAGCCCCAGCATTTT | CASSLDRASNQPQHF
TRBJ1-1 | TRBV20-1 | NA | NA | TGCAGTGCTAGCGGGGGCACTGAAGCTTTCTTT | CSASGGTEAFF
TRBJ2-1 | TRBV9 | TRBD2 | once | TGTGCCAGCAGCGCGACTAGCGGGTGGGAGCAGTTCTTC | CASSATSGWEQFF
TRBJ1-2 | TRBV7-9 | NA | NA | TGTGCCAGCAGCGCCCAGACAGATCACTATGGCTACACCTTC | CASSAQTDHYGYTF
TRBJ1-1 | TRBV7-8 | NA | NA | TGTGCCAGCAGCTTTACAGGGTGGGCTGAAGCTTTCTTT | CASSFTGWAEAFF
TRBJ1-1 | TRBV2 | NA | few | TGTGCCAGCAGTGTCGGGAAGGCGGGTGGCACTGAAGCTTTCTTT | CASSVGKAGGTEAFF
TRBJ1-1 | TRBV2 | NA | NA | TGTGCCAGCAATAGACAGGAGTGGGACACTGAAGCTTTCTTT | CASNRQEWDTEAFF
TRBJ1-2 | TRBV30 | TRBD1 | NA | TGTGCCTGGAGTCCCGGGACAGGGAACGGGCTATCTGGCTACACCTTC | CAWSPGTGNGLSGYTF
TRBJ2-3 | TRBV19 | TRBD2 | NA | TGTGCCAGTAGTAAGTTTCTAGCGGGGGGCACAGATACGCAGTATTTT | CASSKFLAGGTDTQYF
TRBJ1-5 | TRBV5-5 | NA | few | TGTGCCAGCAGCTTGGCCTTGTGGGCAGGGAACAATCAGCCCCAGCATTTT | CASSLALWAGNNQPQHF
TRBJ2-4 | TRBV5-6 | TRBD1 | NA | TGTGCCAGCAGCCAAGATCTGGGACAGGGGAACATTCAGTACTTC | CASSQDLGQGNIQYF
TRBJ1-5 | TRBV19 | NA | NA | TGTGCCAGTAGTATGAGTGCGGCTAGCAATCAGCCCCAGCATTTT | CASSMSAASNQPQHF
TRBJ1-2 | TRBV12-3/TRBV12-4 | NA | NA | TGTGCCAGCAGTTTAGCGGAGAATGGCTACACCTTC | CASSLAENGYTF
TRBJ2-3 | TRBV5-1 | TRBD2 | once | TGCGCCAGCAGCCCTAGCGGGATTAGCACAGATACGCAGTATTTT | CASSPSGISTDTQYF
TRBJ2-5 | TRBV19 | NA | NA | TGTGCCACCAAAAAGGACTTCGGATTTGAGACCCAGTACTTC | CATKKDFGFETQYF
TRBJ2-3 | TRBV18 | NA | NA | TGTGCCAGCTCACAGGCAACTAGTGCCGATACGCAGTATTTT | CASSQATSADTQYF
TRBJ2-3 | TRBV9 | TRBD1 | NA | TGTGCCAGCAGCGTTTGGGACAGCGGCACAGATACGCAGTATTTT | CASSVWDSGTDTQYF
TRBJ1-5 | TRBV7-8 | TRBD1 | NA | TGTGCCAGCAGCGCAGCAGGGGGCTGGCAGCCCCAGCATTTT | CASSAAGGWQPQHF
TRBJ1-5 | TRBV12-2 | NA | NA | TGTGCAAGTCGCTTTGGGAGGACCTGTCAGCCCCAGCATTTT | CASRFGRTCQPQHF
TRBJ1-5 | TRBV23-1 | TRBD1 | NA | TGCGCCAGCAGTCAGCCGGACAGGGCAGGGGGCAATCAGCCCCAGCATTTT | CASSQPDRAGGNQPQHF
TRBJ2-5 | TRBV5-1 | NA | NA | TGCGCCAGCAGCTTGTTGGCTGACCAAGAGACCCAGTACTTC | CASSLLADQETQYF
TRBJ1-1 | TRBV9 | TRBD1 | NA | TGTGCCAGCAATAGAGAGACAGGGGGGACCACTGAAGCTTTCTTT | CASNRETGGTTEAFF